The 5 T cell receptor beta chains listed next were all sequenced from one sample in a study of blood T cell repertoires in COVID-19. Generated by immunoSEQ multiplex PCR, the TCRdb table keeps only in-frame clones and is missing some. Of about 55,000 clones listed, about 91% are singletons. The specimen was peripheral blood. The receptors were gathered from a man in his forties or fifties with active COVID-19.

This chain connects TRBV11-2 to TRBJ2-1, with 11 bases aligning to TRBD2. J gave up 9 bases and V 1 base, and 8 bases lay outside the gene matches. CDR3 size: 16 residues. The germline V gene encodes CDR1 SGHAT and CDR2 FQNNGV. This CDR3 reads CASSLVAGGPKSEQFF. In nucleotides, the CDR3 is TGTGCCAGCAGCTTAGTAGCGGGGGGGCCGAAGAGTGAGCAGTTCTTC.

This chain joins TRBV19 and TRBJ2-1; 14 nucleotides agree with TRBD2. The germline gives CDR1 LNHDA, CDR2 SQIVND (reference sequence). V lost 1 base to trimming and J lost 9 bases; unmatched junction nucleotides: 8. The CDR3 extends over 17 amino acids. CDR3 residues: CASSIGLGTSGRGEQFF. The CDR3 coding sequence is TGTGCCAGTAGTATAGGATTAGGGACTAGCGGGAGAGGTGAGCAGTTCTTC.

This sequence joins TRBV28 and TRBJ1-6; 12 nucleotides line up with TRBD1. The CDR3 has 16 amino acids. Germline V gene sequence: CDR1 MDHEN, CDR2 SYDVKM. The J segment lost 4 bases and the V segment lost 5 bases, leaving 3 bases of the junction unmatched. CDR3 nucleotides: TGTGCCAGCAGTGGGGACAGGGGGCTGTATAATTCACCCCTCCACTTT. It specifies CASSGDRGLYNSPLHF.

The CDR3 DNA follows: TGTGCCAGCTCACCGGAGGGTCGAGGATCACCCCTCCACTTT. Translating gives CASSPEGRGSPLHF. The chain joins TRBV18 to TRBJ1-6; D gene uncertain. This CDR3 region has 14 residues. Looked up from germline, CDR1 is KGHSH and CDR2 is LQKENI. V gave up 3 bases and J gave up 10 bases, with 13 bases separating them.

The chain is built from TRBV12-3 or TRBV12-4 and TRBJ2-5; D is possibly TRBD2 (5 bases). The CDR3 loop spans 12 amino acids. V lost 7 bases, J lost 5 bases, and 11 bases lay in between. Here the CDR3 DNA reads TGTGCCAGCAACGTCGGGATGGAGACCCAGTACTTC. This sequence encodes CASNVGMETQYF.